A single sample gave rise to the 8 T cell receptor beta chains below, sequenced in a study of blood T cell repertoires in COVID-19. Assay used: immunoSEQ multiplex PCR; TCRdb lists only in-frame clones, some missing. The profile covers 400,000 to 450,000 clones, with around 87% appearing a single time and more than 0.95% taken by the ten largest. The material sequenced was PBMCs or T cells enriched from blood (not recorded which). The receptors stem from a man aged 30-40 years who had recovered from COVID-19.

The genes are TRBV28 and TRBJ2-3, with D possibly TRBD1 on 6 matching bases. The CDR3 is made up of 16 amino acids. V lost 3 bases and J lost 2, with 15 bases in between. Germline CDR1 reads MDHEN; CDR2 reads SYDVKM. This chain's CDR3 is CASSFKFDRYTDTQYF. The CDR3 DNA follows: TGTGCCAGCAGTTTCAAATTCGACAGGTACACAGATACGCAGTATTTT.

This sequence joins TRBV7-2 and TRBJ1-2; 10 positions match TRBD1. This CDR3 region has 11 residues. Looked up from germline, CDR1 is SGHTA and CDR2 is FQGNSA. Losses at the gene ends were 10 bases for V and 8 bases for J; bases not matched to a gene: 4. The CDR3 DNA sequence: TGTGCCACCGGGACAGGGGAGGGCTACACCTTC. As protein: CATGTGEGYTF.

A remark on this clone: Its ends do not fully match the called genes, so a read error is possible. The chain has TRBV9 and TRBJ2-1; 8 bases are a match to TRBD2. This CDR3 comprises 15 residues. Germline CDR1 is SGDLS and CDR2 is YYNGEE. The CDR3 DNA follows: TGTGCCAACAGCGTAGCGGGGAGTGTGTACAATGAGCAGTTCTTC. This gives the protein CANSVAGSVYNEQFF.

J is TRBJ1-2 and V is TRBV28, with D uncertain. Trimming shortened V by 2 bases and J by 4 bases, and 14 bases separated the two germline ends. Looked up from germline, CDR1 is MDHEN and CDR2 is SYDVKM. CDR3 length: 15 amino acids. The CDR3 nucleotides are TGTGCCAGCAGTTTACCACAATCTTTGGCCTATGGCTACACCTTC. Residues: CASSLPQSLAYGYTF.

This chain joins TRBV7-2 and TRBJ2-7; TRBD1 matches at 7 bases. Germline V gene sequence: CDR1 SGHTA, CDR2 FQGNSA. CDR3 size: 15 residues. The V segment lost 6 bases and the J segment 4 bases; nucleotides outside the gene matches: 12. CDR3 nucleotide sequence: TGTGCCAGCAGTCCTTCCGGGACAGACCCTTACGAGCAGTACTTC. Its protein product is CASSPSGTDPYEQYF.

This clone was counted once. This chain uses TRBV28 with TRBJ1-3; D not resolved. Germline loops: CDR1 MDHEN, CDR2 SYDVKM. The CDR3 spans 18 residues. V was cut by 3 bases and J by 1 base, with 19 bases left in between. CDR3 sequence reads: CASSLAPGVGSSGNTIYF. CDR3 bases: TGTGCCAGCAGTTTGGCCCCGGGTGTCGGCTCATCTGGAAACACCATATATTTT.

The V and J genes are TRBV4-1 and TRBJ2-5; D is perhaps TRBD2 (6 bases). Trimming cost V 4 bases and J 5 bases, with 14 bases left between them. The CDR3 consists of 14 residues. Germline lookup yields CDR1 MGHRA and CDR2 YSYEKL. CDR3 in DNA: TGCGCCAGCAGCCCGCCAGGGAGGAGGGAGACCCAGTACTTC. Encoded protein: CASSPPGRRETQYF.

CDR3 residues: CASSTTGYNQPQHF. CDR3 nucleotide sequence: TGTGCCAGCAGTACCACAGGGTATAATCAGCCCCAGCATTTT. This rearrangement joins TRBV2 to TRBJ1-5, with D possibly matching TRBD1 (6 bases). The CDR3 loop spans 14 amino acids. Germline CDR1 SNHLY, CDR2 FYNNEI. V dropped 5 bases and J dropped 4 bases, with 12 bases sitting between them.